The rows below give T cell receptor beta chains drawn from one sample of a study of type 1 and type 2 diabetes patients. MiXCR, run by TCRdb on the multiplex PCR reads, gives a single entry per CDR3 protein. The data contain 250,000 or so distinct CDR3 sequences, 40% to 50% of them singletons. Sequenced: peripheral blood mononuclear cells (PBMCs). The receptor set was obtained from a man aged 18-30 years with type 2 diabetes. Each CDR3 is given with its conserved first and last residue. D genes are given only for firm matches. The size of a clone is reported for some rows only, either as once, few or many, or as a class for expanded clones.

d_gene: -
j_gene: TRBJ2-1
abundance: -
v_gene: TRBV7-8
CDR3aa: CASSIRGGSYNEQFF
CDR3nt: TGTGCCAGCAGCATTAGAGGGGGCTCCTACAATGAGCAGTTCTTC

d_gene: TRBD1
j_gene: TRBJ1-2
abundance: -
v_gene: TRBV19
CDR3aa: CASTVLGTGIYGYTF
CDR3nt: TGTGCCAGTACCGTCCTTGGGACAGGCATTTACGGCTACACCTTC

d_gene: -
j_gene: TRBJ2-3
abundance: -
v_gene: TRBV12-3/TRBV12-4
CDR3aa: CASSPGASSTDTQYF
CDR3nt: TGTGCCAGCAGTCCAGGGGCCTCTAGCACAGATACGCAGTATTTT

d_gene: TRBD2
j_gene: TRBJ2-5
abundance: once
v_gene: TRBV19
CDR3aa: CASSRTSGRQTQYF
CDR3nt: TGTGCCAGTAGTCGGACTAGCGGGAGACAGACCCAGTACTTC

d_gene: -
j_gene: TRBJ2-2
abundance: few
v_gene: TRBV19
CDR3aa: CASSITPNTGELFF
CDR3nt: TGTGCCAGTAGTATAACCCCGAACACCGGGGAGCTGTTTTTT

d_gene: -
j_gene: TRBJ2-7
abundance: -
v_gene: TRBV7-3
CDR3aa: CASSLISGAGAYEQYF
CDR3nt: TGTGCCAGCAGCTTAATCTCAGGGGCGGGTGCCTACGAGCAGTACTTC

d_gene: TRBD1
j_gene: TRBJ2-7
abundance: -
v_gene: TRBV7-2
CDR3aa: CASSLWDRGTHEQYF
CDR3nt: TGTGCCAGCAGCTTGTGGGACAGGGGAACCCACGAGCAGTACTTC

d_gene: -
j_gene: TRBJ2-7
abundance: few
v_gene: TRBV27
CDR3aa: CASSLVGSGYEQYF
CDR3nt: TGTGCCAGCAGTTTGGTTGGGAGCGGATACGAGCAGTACTTC

d_gene: -
j_gene: TRBJ1-1
abundance: many
v_gene: TRBV19
CDR3aa: CASRGANTEAFF
CDR3nt: TGTGCCAGTAGGGGTGCGAACACTGAAGCTTTCTTT

d_gene: -
j_gene: TRBJ1-5
abundance: -
v_gene: TRBV12-3/TRBV12-4
CDR3aa: CASSLLREPYSNQPQHF
CDR3nt: TGTGCCAGCAGTTTGTTAAGGGAACCATATAGCAATCAGCCCCAGCATTTT

d_gene: -
j_gene: TRBJ2-7
abundance: -
v_gene: TRBV20-1
CDR3aa: CSARPADSEQYF
CDR3nt: TGCAGTGCTAGGCCAGCGGACTCCGAGCAGTACTTC

d_gene: -
j_gene: TRBJ2-2
abundance: -
v_gene: TRBV19
CDR3aa: CASRTGSYTGELFF
CDR3nt: TGTGCCAGTAGAACCGGGAGTTACACCGGGGAGCTGTTTTTT

d_gene: -
j_gene: TRBJ2-1
abundance: -
v_gene: TRBV30
CDR3aa: CAWSVGASVSDEQFF
CDR3nt: TGTGCCTGGAGTGTAGGGGCTAGCGTTAGCGATGAGCAGTTCTTC

d_gene: TRBD1
j_gene: TRBJ2-7
abundance: few
v_gene: TRBV10-3
CDR3aa: CAISESRWSGTGGYEQYF
CDR3nt: TGTGCCATCAGTGAGTCGAGGTGGTCCGGGACAGGGGGCTACGAGCAGTACTTC

d_gene: -
j_gene: TRBJ2-2
abundance: -
v_gene: TRBV7-6
CDR3aa: CASSLGASSAGELFF
CDR3nt: TGTGCCAGCAGCTTAGGCGCTTCTAGCGCCGGGGAGCTGTTTTTT

d_gene: -
j_gene: TRBJ2-7
abundance: few
v_gene: TRBV7-9
CDR3aa: CASSTEAEGGPEQYF
CDR3nt: TGTGCCAGCAGCACGGAGGCGGAGGGTGGACCGGAGCAGTACTTC

d_gene: TRBD1
j_gene: TRBJ2-6
abundance: -
v_gene: TRBV5-1
CDR3aa: CASFDRGFSGANVLTF
CDR3nt: TGCGCCAGCTTCGACAGGGGTTTCTCTGGGGCCAACGTCCTGACTTTC

d_gene: -
j_gene: TRBJ1-1
abundance: few
v_gene: TRBV20-1
CDR3aa: CSASGDVARAEAFF
CDR3nt: TGCAGTGCTAGTGGGGATGTTGCGCGTGCTGAAGCTTTCTTT

d_gene: -
j_gene: TRBJ1-2
abundance: -
v_gene: TRBV20-1
CDR3aa: CSARTGASYGYTF
CDR3nt: TGCAGTGCTAGAACCGGGGCAAGTTATGGCTACACCTTC

d_gene: -
j_gene: TRBJ2-3
abundance: few
v_gene: TRBV7-3
CDR3aa: CASSLTAHSTDTQYF
CDR3nt: TGTGCCAGCAGCTTAACCGCCCATAGCACAGATACGCAGTATTTT

d_gene: -
j_gene: TRBJ1-1
abundance: few
v_gene: TRBV4-1
CDR3aa: CASSQVGGRDTEAFF
CDR3nt: TGCGCCAGCAGCCAAGTCGGGGGAAGGGACACTGAAGCTTTCTTT

d_gene: -
j_gene: TRBJ2-3
abundance: -
v_gene: TRBV4-1
CDR3aa: CASSQGIPPDTQYF
CDR3nt: TGCGCCAGCAGCCAAGGCATACCCCCCGATACGCAGTATTTT

d_gene: TRBD1
j_gene: TRBJ2-7
abundance: -
v_gene: TRBV2
CDR3aa: CAITPGQGVYEQYF
CDR3nt: TGTGCCATCACACCGGGACAGGGGGTATACGAGCAGTACTTC

d_gene: -
j_gene: TRBJ1-4
abundance: -
v_gene: TRBV6-5
CDR3aa: CASSQNSQGTNEKLFF
CDR3nt: TGTGCCAGCAGCCAGAACTCACAGGGAACTAATGAAAAACTGTTTTTT